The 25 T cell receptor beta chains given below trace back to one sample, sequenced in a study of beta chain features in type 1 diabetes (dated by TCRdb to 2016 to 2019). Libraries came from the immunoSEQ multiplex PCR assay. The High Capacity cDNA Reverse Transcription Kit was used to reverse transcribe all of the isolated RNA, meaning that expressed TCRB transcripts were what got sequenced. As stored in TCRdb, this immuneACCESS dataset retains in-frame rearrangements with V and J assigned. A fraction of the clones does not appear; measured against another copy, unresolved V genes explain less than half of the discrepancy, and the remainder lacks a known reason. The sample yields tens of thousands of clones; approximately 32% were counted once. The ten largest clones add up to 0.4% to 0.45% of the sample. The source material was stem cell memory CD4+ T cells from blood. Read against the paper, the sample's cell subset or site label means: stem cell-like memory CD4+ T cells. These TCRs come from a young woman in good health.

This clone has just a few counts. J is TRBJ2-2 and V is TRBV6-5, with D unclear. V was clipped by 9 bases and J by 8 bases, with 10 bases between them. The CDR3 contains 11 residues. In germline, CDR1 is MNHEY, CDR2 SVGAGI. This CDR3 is CASHTWGELFF. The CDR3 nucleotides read TGTGCCAGTCACACCTGGGGGGAGCTGTTTTTT.

The CDR3 bases are TGTGCCAGCAGCCCGACGGGGGGCGCGGACACTGAAGCTTTCTTT. Amino acid sequence: CASSPTGGADTEAFF. The rearrangement links TRBV7-8 to TRBJ1-1; TRBD1 is a possible D gene (6 bases). The CDR3 covers 15 residues. V was trimmed by 5 bases and J by 3 bases, leaving 16 bases between them. CDR1 and CDR2 from the germline V gene are SGHVS and FQNEAQ. The full variable domain, in which reference TRBV7-8 and TRBJ1-1 provide the parts outside the CDR3, is GAGVSQSPRYKVAKRGQDVALRCDPISGHVSLFWYQQALGQGPEFLTYFQNEAQLDKSGLPSDRFFAERPEGSVSTLKIQRTQQEDSAVYLCASSPTGGADTEAFFGQGTRLTVV.

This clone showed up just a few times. CDR3 DNA: TGTGCCAGCAGCCAAGTAGGCGACACATTCTATGGCTACACCTTC. Residues: CASSQVGDTFYGYTF. The chain couples TRBV14 to TRBJ1-2; D is unclear. V lost 1 base and J lost 4, with 13 bases in between. The CDR3 runs 15 residues. Germline V gene data show CDR1 as SGHDN and CDR2 as FVKESK. The entire variable domain, with the rest obtained from reference TRBV14 and TRBJ1-2, is as follows: EAGVTQFPSHSVIEKGQTVTLRCDPISGHDNLYWYRRVMGKEIKFLLHFVKESKQDESGMPNNRFLAERTGGTYSTLKVQPAELEDSGVYFCASSQVGDTFYGYTFGSGTRLTVV.

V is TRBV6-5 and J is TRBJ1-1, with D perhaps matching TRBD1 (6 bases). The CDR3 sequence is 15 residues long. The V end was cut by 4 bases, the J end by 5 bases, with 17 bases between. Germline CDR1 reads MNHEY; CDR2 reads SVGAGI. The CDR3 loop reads CASSSTGGAQTEAFF. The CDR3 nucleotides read TGTGCCAGCAGTTCCACCGGGGGGGCGCAGACTGAAGCTTTCTTT.

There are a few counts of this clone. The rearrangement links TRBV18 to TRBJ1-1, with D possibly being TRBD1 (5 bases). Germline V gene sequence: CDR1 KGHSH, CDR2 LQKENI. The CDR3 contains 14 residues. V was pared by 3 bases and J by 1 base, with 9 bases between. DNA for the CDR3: TGTGCCAGCTCACCCACAGGATCGAACACTGAAGCTTTCTTT. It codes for CASSPTGSNTEAFF.

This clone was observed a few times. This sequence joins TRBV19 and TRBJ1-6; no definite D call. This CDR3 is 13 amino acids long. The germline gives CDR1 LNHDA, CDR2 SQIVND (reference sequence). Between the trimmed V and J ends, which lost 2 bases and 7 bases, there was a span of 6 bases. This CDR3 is CASSITTNSPLHF. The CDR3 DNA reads TGTGCCAGTAGTATAACGACAAATTCACCCCTCCACTTT.

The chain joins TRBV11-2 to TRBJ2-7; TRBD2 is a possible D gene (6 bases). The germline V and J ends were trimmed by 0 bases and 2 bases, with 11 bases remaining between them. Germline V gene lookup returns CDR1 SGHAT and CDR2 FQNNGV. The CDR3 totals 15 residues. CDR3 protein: CASSLDLTGAYEQYF. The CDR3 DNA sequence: TGTGCCAGCAGCTTAGATCTAACGGGAGCCTACGAGCAGTACTTC. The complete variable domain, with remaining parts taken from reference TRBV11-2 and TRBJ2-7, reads EAGVAQSPRYKIIEKRQSVAFWCNPISGHATLYWYQQILGQGPKLLIQFQNNGVVDDSQLPKDRFSAERLKGVDSTLKIQPAKLEDSAVYLCASSLDLTGAYEQYFGPGTRLTVT.

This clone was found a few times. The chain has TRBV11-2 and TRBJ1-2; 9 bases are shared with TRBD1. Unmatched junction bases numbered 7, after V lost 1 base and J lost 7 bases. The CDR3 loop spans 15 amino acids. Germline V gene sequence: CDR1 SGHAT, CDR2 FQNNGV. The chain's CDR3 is CASSLGTGALSGYTF. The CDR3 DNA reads TGTGCCAGCAGCTTAGGGACAGGGGCTTTGTCTGGCTACACCTTC.

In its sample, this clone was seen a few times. The CDR3 loop is CAWSVLRAGGPYEQYF. DNA of the CDR3: TGTGCCTGGAGTGTACTCCGAGCGGGAGGTCCCTACGAGCAGTACTTC. The rearrangement joins TRBV30 to TRBJ2-7; 9 positions match TRBD2. Germline V lookup: CDR1 GTSNPN, CDR2 SVGIG (reference sequence). With 0 bases clipped from V and 2 bases from J, the junction kept 8 bases outside the gene matches. CDR3 length equals 16 residues.

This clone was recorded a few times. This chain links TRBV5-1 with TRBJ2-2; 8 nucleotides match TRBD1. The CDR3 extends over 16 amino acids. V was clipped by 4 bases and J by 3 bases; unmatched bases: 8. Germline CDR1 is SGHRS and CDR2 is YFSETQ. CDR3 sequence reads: CASSPDGQGDTGELFF. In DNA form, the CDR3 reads TGCGCCAGCAGCCCGGACGGACAGGGTGACACCGGGGAGCTGTTTTTT. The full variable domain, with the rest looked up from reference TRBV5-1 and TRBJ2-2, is KAGVTQTPRYLIKTRGQQVTLSCSPISGHRSVSWYQQTPGQGLQFLFEYFSETQRNKGNFPGRFSGRQFSNSRSEMNVSTLELGDSALYLCASSPDGQGDTGELFFGEGSRLTVL.

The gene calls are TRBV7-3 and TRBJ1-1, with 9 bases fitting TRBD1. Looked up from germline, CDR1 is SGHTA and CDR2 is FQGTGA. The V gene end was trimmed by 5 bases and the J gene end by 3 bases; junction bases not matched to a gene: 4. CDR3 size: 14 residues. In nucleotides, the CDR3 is TGTGCCAGCAGCCCGGACAGGGGTTACACTGAAGCTTTCTTT. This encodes CASSPDRGYTEAFF.

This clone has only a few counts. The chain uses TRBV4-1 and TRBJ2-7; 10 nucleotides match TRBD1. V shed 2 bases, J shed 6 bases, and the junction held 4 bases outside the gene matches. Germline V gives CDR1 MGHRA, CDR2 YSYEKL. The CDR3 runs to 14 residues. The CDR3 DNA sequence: TGCGCCAGCAGCCAACCGGGACAGGGGCGCGAGCAGTACTTC. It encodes CASSQPGQGREQYF.

The CDR3 spells CAISAFRGETQYF. The CDR3 DNA sequence: TGTGCCATCAGTGCCTTCCGGGGGGAGACCCAGTACTTC. The chain is built from TRBV10-3 and TRBJ2-5, with D maybe TRBD2 (6 bases). Between the trimmed V and J ends, which lost 4 bases and 5 bases, there was a span of 11 bases. Looked up from germline, CDR1 is ENHRY and CDR2 is SYGVKD. The CDR3 spans 13 residues.

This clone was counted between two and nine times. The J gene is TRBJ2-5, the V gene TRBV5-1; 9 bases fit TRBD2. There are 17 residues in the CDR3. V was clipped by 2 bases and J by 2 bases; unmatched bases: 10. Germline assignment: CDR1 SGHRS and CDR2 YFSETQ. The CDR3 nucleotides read TGCGCCAGCAGCTTTGTAGCGGGGGCCTCCTCTCAAGAGACCCAGTACTTC. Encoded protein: CASSFVAGASSQETQYF.

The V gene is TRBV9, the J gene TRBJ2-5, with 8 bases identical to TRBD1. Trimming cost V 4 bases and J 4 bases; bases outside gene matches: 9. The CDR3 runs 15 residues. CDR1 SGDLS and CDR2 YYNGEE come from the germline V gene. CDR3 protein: CASSLDRGRVETQYF. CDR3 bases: TGTGCCAGCAGCCTTGACAGGGGTCGGGTAGAGACCCAGTACTTC.

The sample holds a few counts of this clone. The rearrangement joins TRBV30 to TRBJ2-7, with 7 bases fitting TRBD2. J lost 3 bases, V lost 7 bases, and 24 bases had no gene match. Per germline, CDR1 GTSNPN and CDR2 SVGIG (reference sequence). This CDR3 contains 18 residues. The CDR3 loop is CASERYRELATRIYEQYF. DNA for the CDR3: TGTGCCTCAGAAAGATACCGGGAACTAGCGACGAGAATCTACGAGCAGTACTTC.

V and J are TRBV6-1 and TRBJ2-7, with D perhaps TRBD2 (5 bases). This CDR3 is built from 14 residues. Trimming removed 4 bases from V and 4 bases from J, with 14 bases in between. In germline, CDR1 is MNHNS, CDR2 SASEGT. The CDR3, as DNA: TGTGCCAGCAGTGTTTCGGGGATGGTGTACGAGCAGTACTTC. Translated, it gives CASSVSGMVYEQYF.

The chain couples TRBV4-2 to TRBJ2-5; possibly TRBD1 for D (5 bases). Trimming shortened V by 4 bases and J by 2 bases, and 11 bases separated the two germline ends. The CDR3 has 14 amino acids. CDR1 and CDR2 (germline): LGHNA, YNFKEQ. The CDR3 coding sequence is TGTGCCAGCAGCCGAGGACGGACACAAGAGACCCAGTACTTC. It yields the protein CASSRGRTQETQYF.

The DNA for the CDR3 is TGTGCCAGCAGCCTAGGGACTAGCGGGGCTCAAGAGACCCAGTACTTC. Protein product: CASSLGTSGAQETQYF. This rearrangement joins TRBV5-4 to TRBJ2-5; 13 nucleotides align to TRBD2. CDR1 SGHNT and CDR2 YYREEE come from the germline V gene (reference sequence). CDR3 length: 16 amino acids. Trimming removed 4 bases from V and 2 bases from J; junction bases left unmatched: 5.

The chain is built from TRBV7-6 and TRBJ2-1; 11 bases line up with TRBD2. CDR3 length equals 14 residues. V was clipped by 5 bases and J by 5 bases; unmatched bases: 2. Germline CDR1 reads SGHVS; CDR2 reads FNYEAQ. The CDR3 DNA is TGTGCCAGCAGCGTACTAGCGGGAGACAATGAGCAGTTCTTC. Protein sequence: CASSVLAGDNEQFF.

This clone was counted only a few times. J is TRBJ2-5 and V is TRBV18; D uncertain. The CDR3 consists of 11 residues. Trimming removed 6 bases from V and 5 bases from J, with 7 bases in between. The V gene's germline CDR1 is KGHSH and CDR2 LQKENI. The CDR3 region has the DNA TGTGCCAGCTCCCCCGGGGAGACCCAGTACTTC. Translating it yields CASSPGETQYF.

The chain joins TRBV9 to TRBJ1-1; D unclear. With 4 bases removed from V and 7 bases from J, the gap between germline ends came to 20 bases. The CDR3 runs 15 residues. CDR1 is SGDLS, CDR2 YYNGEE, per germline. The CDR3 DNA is TGTGCCAGCAGCCTCAGCCCCCTAGGAGGTGGTGAAGCTTTCTTT. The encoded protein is CASSLSPLGGGEAFF.

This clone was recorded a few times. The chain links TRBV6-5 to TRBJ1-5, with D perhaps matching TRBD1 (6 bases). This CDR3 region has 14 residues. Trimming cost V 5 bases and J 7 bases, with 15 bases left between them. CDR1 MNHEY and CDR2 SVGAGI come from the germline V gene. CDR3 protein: CASSGTGNYQPQHF. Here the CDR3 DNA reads TGTGCCAGCAGTGGAACAGGGAACTACCAGCCCCAGCATTTT.

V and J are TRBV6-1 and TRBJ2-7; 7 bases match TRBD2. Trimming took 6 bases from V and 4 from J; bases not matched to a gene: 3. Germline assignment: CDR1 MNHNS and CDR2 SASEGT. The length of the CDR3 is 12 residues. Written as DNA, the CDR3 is TGTGCCAGCAGGGGGGAGGGGTACGAGCAGTACTTC. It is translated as CASRGEGYEQYF.

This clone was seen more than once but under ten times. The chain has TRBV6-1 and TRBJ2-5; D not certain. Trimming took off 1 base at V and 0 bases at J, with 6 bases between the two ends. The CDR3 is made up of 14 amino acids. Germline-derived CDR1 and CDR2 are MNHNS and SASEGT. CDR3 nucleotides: TGTGCCAGCAGTGAAGGAGCAAACCAAGAGACCCAGTACTTC. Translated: CASSEGANQETQYF.